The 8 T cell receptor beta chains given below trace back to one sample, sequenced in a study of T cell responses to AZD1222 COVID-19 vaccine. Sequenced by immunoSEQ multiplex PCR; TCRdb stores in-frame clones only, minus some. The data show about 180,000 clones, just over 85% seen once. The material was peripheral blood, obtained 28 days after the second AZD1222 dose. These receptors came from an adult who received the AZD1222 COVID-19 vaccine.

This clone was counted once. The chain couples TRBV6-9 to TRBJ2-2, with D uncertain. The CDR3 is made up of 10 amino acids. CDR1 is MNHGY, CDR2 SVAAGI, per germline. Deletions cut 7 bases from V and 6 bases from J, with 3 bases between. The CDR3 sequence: CASKAGELFF. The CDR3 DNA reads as TGTGCCAGCAAGGCCGGGGAGCTGTTTTTT.

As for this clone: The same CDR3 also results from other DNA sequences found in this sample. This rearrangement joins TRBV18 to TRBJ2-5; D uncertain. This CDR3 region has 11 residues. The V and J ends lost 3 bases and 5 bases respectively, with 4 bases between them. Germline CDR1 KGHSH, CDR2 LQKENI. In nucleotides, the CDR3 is TGTGCCAGCTCACCGGGGGAGACCCAGTACTTC. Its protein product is CASSPGETQYF.

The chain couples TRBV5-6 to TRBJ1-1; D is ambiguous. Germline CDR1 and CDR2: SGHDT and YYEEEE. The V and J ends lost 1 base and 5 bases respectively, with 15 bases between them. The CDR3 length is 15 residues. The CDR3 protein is CASSLTDGRRTEAFF. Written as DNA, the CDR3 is TGTGCCAGCAGCTTGACGGACGGCCGTCGGACTGAAGCTTTCTTT.

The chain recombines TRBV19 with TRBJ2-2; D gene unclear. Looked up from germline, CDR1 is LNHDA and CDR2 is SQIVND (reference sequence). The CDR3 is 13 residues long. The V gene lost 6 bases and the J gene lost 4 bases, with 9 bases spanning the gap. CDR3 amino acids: CASSNQITGELFF. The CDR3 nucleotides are TGTGCCAGTAGCAATCAAATCACCGGGGAGCTGTTTTTT.

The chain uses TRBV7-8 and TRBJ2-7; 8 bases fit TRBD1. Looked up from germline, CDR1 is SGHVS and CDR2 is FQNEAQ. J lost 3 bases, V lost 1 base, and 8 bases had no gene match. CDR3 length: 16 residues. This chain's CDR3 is CASSLDAAGGLYEQYF. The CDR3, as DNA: TGTGCCAGCAGCTTAGACGCGGCAGGGGGCCTCTACGAGCAGTACTTC.

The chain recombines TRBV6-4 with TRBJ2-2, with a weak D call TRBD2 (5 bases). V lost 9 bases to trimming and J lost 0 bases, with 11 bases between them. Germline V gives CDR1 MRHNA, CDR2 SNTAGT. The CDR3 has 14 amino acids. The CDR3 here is CASRGDANTGELFF. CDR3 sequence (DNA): TGTGCCAGTCGGGGAGACGCGAACACCGGGGAGCTGTTTTTT.

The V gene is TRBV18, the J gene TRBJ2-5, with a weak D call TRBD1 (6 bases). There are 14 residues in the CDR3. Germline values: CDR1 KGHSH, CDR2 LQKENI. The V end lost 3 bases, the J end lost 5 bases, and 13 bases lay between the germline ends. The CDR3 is CASSPNGQQETQYF. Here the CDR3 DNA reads TGTGCCAGCTCACCCAACGGACAGCAGGAGACCCAGTACTTC. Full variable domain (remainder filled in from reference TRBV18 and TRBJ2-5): NAGVMQNPRHLVRRRGQEARLRCSPMKGHSHVYWYRQLPEEGLKFMVYLQKENIIDESGMPKERFSAEFPKEGPSILRIQQVVRGDSAAYFCASSPNGQQETQYFGPGTRLLVL.

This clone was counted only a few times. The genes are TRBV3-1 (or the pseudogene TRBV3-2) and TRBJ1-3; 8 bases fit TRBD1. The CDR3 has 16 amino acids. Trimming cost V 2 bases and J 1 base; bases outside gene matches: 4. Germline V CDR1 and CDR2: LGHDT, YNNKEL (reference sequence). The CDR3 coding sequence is TGTGCCAGCAGCCAACGAGGACAGGGTTCTGGAAACACCATATATTTT. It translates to CASSQRGQGSGNTIYF.